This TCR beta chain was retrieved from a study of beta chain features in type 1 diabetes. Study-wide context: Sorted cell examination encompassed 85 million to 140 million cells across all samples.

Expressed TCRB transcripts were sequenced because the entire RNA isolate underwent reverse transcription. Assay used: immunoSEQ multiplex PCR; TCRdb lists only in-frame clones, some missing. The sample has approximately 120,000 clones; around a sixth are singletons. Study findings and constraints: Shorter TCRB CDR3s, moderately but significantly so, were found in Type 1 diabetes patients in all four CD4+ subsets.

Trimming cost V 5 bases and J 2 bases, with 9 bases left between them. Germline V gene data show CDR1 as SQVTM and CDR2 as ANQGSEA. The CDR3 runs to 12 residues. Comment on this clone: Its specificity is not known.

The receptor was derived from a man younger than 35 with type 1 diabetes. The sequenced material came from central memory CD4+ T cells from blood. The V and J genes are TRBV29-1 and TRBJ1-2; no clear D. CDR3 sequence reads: CSVSQLNYGYTF. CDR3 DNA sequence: TGCAGCGTTTCACAGCTAAACTATGGCTACACCTTC.